This entry describes one TCR beta chain. The antigen is unknown. The data belong to a study of cytomegalovirus exposure and HLA in healthy donors. Use of 60 Vbeta and 13 Jbeta primers characterized the PCR. Libraries were prepared by immunoSEQ multiplex PCR; TCRdb keeps only in-frame clonotypes and omits some of them. This table has under 150,000 clones, roughly 75% appearing once. Germline CDR1 and CDR2: MNHEY and SMNVEV (reference sequence). The CDR3 runs to 15 residues. The V and J ends lost 2 bases and 3 bases respectively, with 14 bases between them. Study-level points and caveats: Most subjects' HLA-A and HLA-B alleles were reportedly predicted from TCR beta sequences. With high specificity and sensitivity, the classifier reportedly diagnosed cytomegalovirus status.

Each donor was healthy, and each was a bone marrow donor. Although they were nominally healthy when sampled, donors likely had unrecorded immune exposures. This TCR came from a man aged 30-40 years in good health and CMV-seronegative. Source material: PBMCs. The chain has TRBV27 and TRBJ2-7; maybe TRBD2 (6 bases). In DNA form, the CDR3 reads TGTGCCAGCAGTTTAGGTCGGCGGGGAATCTACGAGCAGTACTTC. This encodes CASSLGRRGIYEQYF.